This passage covers 8 T cell receptor beta chains from one sample sequenced in a study of T cell repertoires in cytomegalovirus infection. TCRdb independently ran MiXCR on the reads; one entry per CDR3 protein. The table shows under 200,000 distinct CDR3 sequences, with 20% to 25% occurring only once. These receptors' antigens are unknown. This sample comprised CD8+ T cells from cultured PBMCs, obtained from culture after CMV antigen stimulation. These receptors were obtained from a human donor in good health (CMV status not recorded). Some clones in this sample may be carry-over from other donors' samples.

This chain uses TRBV7-9 with TRBJ1-2; D ambiguous. The ends were cut back, 6 bases at V and 2 bases at J, with 19 bases in the middle. There are 16 residues in the CDR3. CDR1 SEHNR and CDR2 FQNEAQ come from the germline V gene (reference sequence). CDR3 coding DNA: TGTGCCAGCAGTCCGGTGGGAGGGCGTTACAACTATGGCTACACCTTC. This gives the protein CASSPVGGRYNYGYTF.

This clonotype was seen a single time. The CDR3 is CASSWSSGPSSYNEQFF. CDR3 DNA sequence: TGTGCCAGCAGTTGGAGTAGCGGTCCTAGCTCCTACAATGAGCAGTTCTTC. V and J are TRBV12-3 or TRBV12-4 and TRBJ2-1; possibly TRBD2 for D (6 bases). CDR3 length equals 17 residues. V gave up 4 bases and J gave up 0 bases, with 16 bases separating them.

This chain joins TRBV20-1 and TRBJ1-1; D remains ambiguous. Trimming took 1 base from V and 6 from J, leaving 12 bases between them. Germline CDR1 DFQATT, CDR2 SNEGSKA (reference sequence). The CDR3 is made up of 13 amino acids. The CDR3 is CSARGPRFPEAFF. CDR3 in DNA: TGCAGTGCTAGAGGGCCCCGTTTCCCTGAAGCTTTCTTT.

The chain employs TRBV4-2 and TRBJ1-5; a weak D match, TRBD1 (6 bases). CDR3 size: 15 residues. CDR1 is LGHNA and CDR2 is YNFKEQ in the germline V gene. The V gene lost 0 bases and the J gene lost 0 bases, with 6 bases spanning the gap. DNA of the CDR3: TGTGCCAGCAGCCAAGAACAGGGTAGCAATCAGCCCCAGCATTTT. This codes for CASSQEQGSNQPQHF.

A few counts support this clonotype. This chain joins TRBV12-3 or TRBV12-4 and TRBJ2-1; D call uncertain. Trimming removed 6 bases at V and 7 bases at J, with 13 bases between. The CDR3 sequence is 13 residues long. CDR3 bases: TGTGCCAGCAGGACGGGTTATCCAAATGAGCAGTTCTTC. Its translation: CASRTGYPNEQFF.

The J gene is TRBJ1-2, the V gene TRBV5-8; 8 positions agree with TRBD1. V lost 4 bases to trimming and J lost 2 bases; unmatched junction nucleotides: 10. Looked up from germline, CDR1 is SGHTS and CDR2 is YDEGEE. This CDR3 comprises 16 residues. CDR3 coding DNA: TGTGCCAGCAGCAGGAGACAGGGGCAGATCAACTATGGCTACACCTTC. Translating gives CASSRRQGQINYGYTF. Together with reference TRBV5-8 and TRBJ1-2, the CDR3 gives the full variable domain: EAGVTQSPTHLIKTRGQQATLRCSPISGHTSVYWYQQALGLGLQFLLWYDEGEERNRGNFPPRFSGRQFPNYSSELNVNALELEDSALYLCASSRRQGQINYGYTFGSGTRLTVV.

The chain is built from TRBV6-5 and TRBJ1-3; perhaps TRBD1 as D (6 bases). This CDR3 has 13 amino acids. Germline CDR1 MNHEY, CDR2 SVGAGI. Between the trimmed V and J ends, which lost 8 bases and 1 base, there was a span of 9 bases. CDR3 DNA: TGTGCCAGCCGGACAGCGTCTGGAAACACCATATATTTT. Amino acid sequence: CASRTASGNTIYF.

V is TRBV6-2 or TRBV6-3 and J is TRBJ1-6; D is unclear. Trimming left V 5 bases short and J 0 bases short, with 11 bases between. This CDR3 region has 16 residues. Germline V gene sequence: CDR1 MNHEY, CDR2 SVGEGT. The CDR3 spells CASSGPMSSYNSPLHF. The CDR3 nucleotides read TGTGCCAGCAGTGGCCCGATGAGCTCCTATAATTCACCCCTCCACTTT.